These 29 T cell receptor beta chains were sequenced from one sample in a study of blood T cells in healthy people across ages. A second PCR, run for about 7 to 11 cycles, used a sample-barcoded 5' primer plus a J-beta primer mix. MiXCR, applied by TCRdb to the 5' RACE reads, yields one record per CDR3 protein. This table holds 780,000 or so distinct CDR3 sequences, about 48% found once. Material: blood. These receptors were taken from an elderly man in good health.

This clonotype was counted between two and nine times. The chain carries TRBV7-2 and TRBJ1-3; D is unresolved. V lost 4 bases to trimming and J lost 6 bases, with 10 bases between them. This CDR3 comprises 13 residues. Germline CDR1 is SGHTA and CDR2 is FQGNSA. The CDR3 bases are TGTGCCAGCAGCTGGACCCTTGAAAACACCATATATTTT. This codes for CASSWTLENTIYF.

This clonotype has a single count. The J gene is TRBJ1-2, the V gene TRBV20-1, with 9 bases matching TRBD1. V dropped 5 bases and J dropped 4; count of bases not matched to a gene: 5. Germline lookup yields CDR1 DFQATT and CDR2 SNEGSKA (reference sequence). The CDR3 consists of 13 residues. The CDR3 here is CSASGTGSYGYTF. As DNA, the CDR3 is TGCAGTGCTTCCGGGACAGGGAGCTATGGCTACACCTTC.

The chain uses TRBV28 and TRBJ2-5; 7 bases line up with TRBD2. The ends lost 5 bases at V and 11 bases at J; junction bases unmatched: 17. The CDR3 extends over 15 amino acids. From germline, CDR1 is MDHEN and CDR2 SYDVKM. CDR3 amino acids: CASSPPGGLKGEQYF. The CDR3 DNA is TGTGCCAGCAGTCCCCCGGGAGGTTTAAAGGGTGAGCAGTACTTC.

The chain combines TRBV9 with TRBJ1-1; 9 nucleotides match TRBD1. The CDR3 sequence is 15 residues long. With V trimmed by 1 base and J by 6 bases, 7 bases remained unmatched. Germline V gene lookup returns CDR1 SGDLS and CDR2 YYNGEE. The CDR3 DNA sequence: TGTGCCAGCAGCGTAACAGGGGGCGCGCGCGCTGAAGCTTTCTTT. Protein sequence: CASSVTGGARAEAFF.

The count of this clonotype is one. The rearrangement uses TRBV20-1 and TRBJ2-3; D gene uncertain. The CDR3 is made up of 12 amino acids. Deletions cut 0 bases from V and 4 bases from J, with 5 bases between. Germline values: CDR1 DFQATT, CDR2 SNEGSKA (reference sequence). The CDR3, as DNA: TGCAGTGCTAGAGATCCGGCAGATACGCAGTATTTT. This codes for CSARDPADTQYF.

The rearrangement uses TRBV15 and TRBJ1-2; D gene unclear. Trimming stripped 4 bases from V and 2 bases from J, with 17 bases between. Per the germline V gene, CDR1 is LNHNV and CDR2 is YYDKDF (reference sequence). This CDR3 is 16 amino acids long. The CDR3 protein is CATSNPKAGSNYGYTF. CDR3 nucleotides: TGTGCCACCAGCAACCCAAAGGCGGGAAGCAACTATGGCTACACCTTC.

The chain uses TRBV20-1 and TRBJ2-3, with a weak D call TRBD2 (6 bases). There are 11 residues in the CDR3. Germline V lookup: CDR1 DFQATT, CDR2 SNEGSKA (reference sequence). V was pared by 6 bases and J by 5 bases, with 9 bases between. This chain's CDR3 is CSAGGGDTQYF. In DNA form, the CDR3 reads TGCAGTGCGGGGGGTGGAGATACGCAGTATTTT.

This rearrangement joins TRBV20-1 to TRBJ2-4; TRBD2 matches 11 bases. The DNA end is more similar to TRBJ2-7, so the J call may be wrong. Germline V gives CDR1 DFQATT, CDR2 SNEGSKA (reference sequence). The CDR3 contains 12 residues. CDR3 in amino acids: CSAGTSGVEQYF. In DNA form, the CDR3 reads TGCAGTGCAGGGACTAGCGGAGTCGAGCAGTACTTC.

The chain uses TRBV7-9 and TRBJ2-1, with no clear D. Trimming took off 2 bases at V and 10 bases at J, with 9 bases between the two ends. From germline, CDR1 is SEHNR and CDR2 FQNEAQ (reference sequence). The CDR3 is 12 residues long. The CDR3 loop is CASSLSFGEQFF. In DNA form, the CDR3 reads TGTGCCAGCAGCTTATCCTTTGGGGAGCAGTTCTTC.

This sequence joins TRBV7-2 and TRBJ2-1; TRBD2 agrees at 10 bases. CDR1 SGHTA and CDR2 FQGNSA come from the germline V gene. The J segment lost 6 bases and the V segment lost 1 base, leaving 3 bases of the junction unmatched. The CDR3 runs 15 residues. In DNA form, the CDR3 reads TGTGCCAGCAGCTTAGTTTGGACTAGCGGCAATGAGCAGTTCTTC. It translates to CASSLVWTSGNEQFF.

The chain carries TRBV27 and TRBJ2-1, with TRBD2 identical over 11 bases. Germline assignment: CDR1 MNHEY and CDR2 SMNVEV (reference sequence). Unmatched junction bases numbered 3, after V lost 7 bases and J lost 4 bases. The CDR3 runs 14 residues. CDR3 sequence: CASTTSGKYNEQFF. Here the CDR3 DNA reads TGTGCCAGCACGACTAGCGGGAAGTACAATGAGCAGTTCTTC.

This clonotype was observed a few times. The chain uses TRBV9 and TRBJ1-2; 9 bases agree with TRBD1. In germline, CDR1 is SGDLS, CDR2 YYNGEE. After removal of 4 bases from V and 8 bases from J, the junction contained 6 bases not matched to a gene. The CDR3 covers 13 residues. The CDR3 sequence: CASSPGQGKGYTF. The DNA for the CDR3 is TGTGCCAGCAGCCCCGGACAGGGGAAGGGCTACACCTTC. The variable domain in full, with the rest retrieved from reference TRBV9 and TRBJ1-2, is DSGVTQTPKHLITATGQRVTLRCSPRSGDLSVYWYQQSLDQGLQFLIQYYNGEERAKGNILERFSAQQFPDLHSELNLSSLELGDSALYFCASSPGQGKGYTFGSGTRLTVV.

This clonotype was counted many times. The chain employs TRBV29-1 and TRBJ2-5, with D possibly TRBD2 on 6 matching bases. The V end lost 4 bases, the J end lost 3 bases, and 9 bases lay between the germline ends. The V gene's germline CDR1 is SQVTM and CDR2 ANQGSEA. This CDR3 comprises 12 residues. The CDR3 DNA reads as TGCAGCGTTGCCCGCGGGGAAGAGACCCAGTACTTC. Its translation is CSVARGEETQYF.

Only a few counts were recorded for this clonotype. J is TRBJ1-1 and V is TRBV20-1, with D uncertain. V lost 4 bases, J lost 7 bases, and 16 bases lay in between. In germline, CDR1 is DFQATT, CDR2 SNEGSKA (reference sequence). This CDR3 spans 13 amino acids. CDR3 nucleotide sequence: TGCAGTGCTAAAACGCCGTCGGGTCGTGAAGCTTTCTTT. Protein: CSAKTPSGREAFF.

This clonotype has more than one count but fewer than ten. This chain uses TRBV20-1 with TRBJ2-3; TRBD2 matches 11 bases. CDR1 and CDR2 (germline): DFQATT, SNEGSKA (reference sequence). The length of the CDR3 is 15 residues. V gave up 5 bases and J gave up 1 base; unmatched junction bases: 5. CDR3 sequence: CSAPIAGGGTDTQYF. The CDR3 bases are TGCAGTGCTCCGATAGCGGGGGGGGGCACAGATACGCAGTATTTT.

There are a few counts of this clonotype. V is TRBV20-1 and J is TRBJ2-7, with D possibly TRBD1 on 6 matching bases. This CDR3 comprises 12 residues. CDR1 is DFQATT, CDR2 SNEGSKA, per germline (reference sequence). Trimming took 7 bases from V and 2 from J, leaving 12 bases between them. The CDR3: CSVRGQAYEQYF. For the CDR3, the DNA is TGCAGTGTCAGGGGTCAGGCCTACGAGCAGTACTTC.

This clonotype was seen only once. The rearrangement links TRBV20-1 to TRBJ1-6, with 9 positions matching TRBD1. The germline gives CDR1 DFQATT, CDR2 SNEGSKA (reference sequence). CDR3 length: 16 residues. J gave up 6 bases and V 2 bases, and 8 bases lay outside the gene matches. The CDR3 protein is CSARSRTGASNSPLHF. DNA for the CDR3: TGCAGTGCTAGAAGCAGGACAGGGGCCTCTAATTCACCCCTCCACTTT.

This clonotype was detected once. J is TRBJ2-7 and V is TRBV6-5; D uncertain. This CDR3 spans 15 amino acids. The germline V gene has CDR1 MNHEY and CDR2 SVGAGI. V was shortened by 4 bases and J by 0 bases, with 13 bases between the two germline ends. CDR3 DNA: TGTGCCAGCAGTTCCGAAGGTTCCAGCTCCTACGAGCAGTACTTC. It encodes CASSSEGSSSYEQYF.

This clonotype was recorded many times. V is TRBV6-2 or TRBV6-3 and J is TRBJ2-3; 7 bases align to TRBD2. CDR1 MNHEY and CDR2 SVGEGT come from the germline V gene. The CDR3 consists of 18 residues. V was clipped by 0 bases and J by 5 bases; unmatched bases: 14. The CDR3 DNA reads TGTGCCAGCAGTTACTCGCCTAGCGGACACCGAGACGGAGATACGCAGTATTTT. Its translation: CASSYSPSGHRDGDTQYF.

V usage is TRBV20-1 and J usage is TRBJ1-4; perhaps TRBD1 as D (6 bases). Germline V CDR1 and CDR2: DFQATT, SNEGSKA (reference sequence). V was pared by 6 bases and J by 7 bases, with 18 bases between. The CDR3 has 14 residues. The CDR3 sequence: CSAIPGVEGEKLFF. The CDR3 nucleotides read TGCAGTGCCATACCAGGGGTCGAGGGTGAAAAACTGTTTTTT.

The chain employs TRBV6-5 and TRBJ1-2, with D possibly being TRBD1 (6 bases). CDR3 length equals 12 residues. Trimming removed 5 bases from V and 8 bases from J, with 12 bases in between. Germline V gene sequence: CDR1 MNHEY, CDR2 SVGAGI. The CDR3 loop is CASSTNTGGYTF. The DNA of the CDR3 is TGTGCCAGCAGTACTAATACAGGGGGCTACACCTTC.

This clonotype was seen a few times. The chain recombines TRBV2 with TRBJ2-5; D is unclear. CDR1 and CDR2 (germline): SNHLY, FYNNEI. The CDR3 length is 12 residues. Trimming pared 6 bases from V and 2 bases from J, leaving 7 bases between. This CDR3 reads CASRPVQETQYF. In DNA form, the CDR3 reads TGTGCCAGCAGGCCAGTACAAGAGACCCAGTACTTC.

The gene calls are TRBV4-1 and TRBJ2-3; D ambiguous. Trimming took 0 bases from V and 4 from J, leaving 20 bases between them. The CDR3 spans 18 residues. CDR1 and CDR2 from the germline V gene are MGHRA and YSYEKL. The CDR3 coding sequence is TGCGCCAGCAGCCAAGATAGGAAGGGCGCCGTTATTTCAGATACGCAGTATTTT. This codes for CASSQDRKGAVISDTQYF.

The chain combines TRBV15 with TRBJ2-7, with D maybe TRBD2 (5 bases). Germline V gene sequence: CDR1 LNHNV, CDR2 YYDKDF (reference sequence). The V end was cut by 0 bases, the J end by 2 bases, with 11 bases between. The CDR3 sequence is 15 residues long. CDR3 region: CATSREAAFTYEQYF. The CDR3 bases are TGTGCCACCAGCAGAGAAGCGGCCTTTACCTACGAGCAGTACTTC.

This clonotype was counted between two and nine times. The rearrangement joins TRBV20-1 to TRBJ2-1, with 10 nucleotides matching TRBD2. Germline V lookup: CDR1 DFQATT, CDR2 SNEGSKA (reference sequence). V was pared by 2 bases and J by 6 bases, with 16 bases of the junction left unmatched. The CDR3 covers 18 residues. For the CDR3, the DNA is TGCAGTGCTAGACGACCCAGCGGGAGGGCCCCCAGATTCAATGAGCAGTTCTTC. It is translated as CSARRPSGRAPRFNEQFF.

The rearrangement uses TRBV28 and TRBJ2-3; 12 positions match TRBD2. Losses at the gene ends were 1 base for V and 14 bases for J; bases not matched to a gene: 13. Germline CDR1 is MDHEN and CDR2 is SYDVKM. The CDR3 loop spans 16 amino acids. The CDR3 reads CASSLLTSGRHRYAYF. Here the CDR3 DNA reads TGTGCCAGCAGTTTATTGACTAGCGGGAGACACAGATACGCGTATTTT. Full variable domain (outside the CDR3, taken from reference TRBV28 and TRBJ2-3): DVKVTQSSRYLVKRTGEKVFLECVQDMDHENMFWYRQDPGLGLRLIYFSYDVKMKEKGDIPEGYSVSREKKERFSLILESASTNQTSMYLCASSLLTSGRHRYAYFGPGTRLTVL.

There are a few counts of this clonotype. V usage is TRBV2 and J usage is TRBJ2-1, with 7 bases fitting TRBD2. Trimming removed 3 bases from V and 4 bases from J; junction bases left unmatched: 6. Germline assignment: CDR1 SNHLY and CDR2 FYNNEI. The CDR3 is made up of 15 amino acids. As DNA, the CDR3 is TGTGCCAGCAGTGATCTAGCGGTCCTGTACAATGAGCAGTTCTTC. It is translated as CASSDLAVLYNEQFF.

This clonotype was observed a handful of times. The rearrangement links TRBV14 to TRBJ2-3; no reliable D call. V dropped 1 base and J dropped 14 bases, with 16 bases sitting between them. CDR1 and CDR2 from the germline V gene are SGHDN and FVKESK. The CDR3 is 13 residues long. The CDR3 DNA follows: TGTGCCAGCAGCCAAGGCTTGGGTGGATACGCGTATTTT. Its protein product is CASSQGLGGYAYF.

This clonotype appeared a few times. V and J are TRBV29-1 and TRBJ2-7; a weak D match, TRBD2 (6 bases). This CDR3 is 13 amino acids long. The germline CDR1 and CDR2 sequences are SQVTM and ANQGSEA. Trimming removed 5 bases from V and 0 bases from J, with 11 bases in between. CDR3: CSVSGGNSYEQYF. CDR3 DNA sequence: TGCAGCGTTAGTGGCGGGAACTCCTACGAGCAGTACTTC.